This T cell receptor beta chain was retrieved from a study of CXCR3-negative and CXCR3-positive naive CD8 T cells. Study summary: The libraries together contributed about 135 million TRB reads, each supplying about 1.5 +/- 0.3 million. Study findings and constraints: Naive cells that were CXCR3-negative or CXCR3-positive used TRBV-TRBJ genes alike, while memory cells diverged. Both naive subsets showed comparably high diversity, and memory CD8+ cells showed much lower diversity.

A remark on this clonotype: What it recognizes is unknown.

All TRB cDNA libraries came from 5' RACE performed with UMI labels. TCRdb re-analyzed the 5' RACE reads; it lists each CDR3 protein once, without DNA. The sample shows about 22,000 distinct CDR3 sequences, and roughly 20% sits with its ten largest clones. The V gene's germline CDR1 is SQVTM and CDR2 ANQGSEA. The CDR3 is 16 amino acids. The material sequenced was memory CD8+ T cells from blood. This clonotype was sampled from a human donor in good health. Some clones in this sample may be carry-over from other donors' samples. The gene calls are TRBV29-1 and TRBJ2-7; TCRdb proposes TRBD1, but this gene call is untestable without DNA. The CDR3 spells CSVEENGTPLGSGQYF.